This T cell receptor beta chain stems from a study of shared clonotypes between healthy human individuals. The wider study: CD4 naive and memory got three plates each, CD8 naive two, CD8 memory one.

Regarding this clone: Its target is unknown.

TCRdb's copy holds only in-frame clones and misses some; the assay was immunoSEQ multiplex PCR. Among 700,000 or so clones listed, more than 70% were seen once. V shed 3 bases, J shed 4 bases, and the junction held 5 bases outside the gene matches. The CDR3 loop spans 14 amino acids. The germline gives CDR1 LNHNV, CDR2 YYDKDF (reference sequence). Donors were healthy HIV-negative adults without recent acute infections or vaccinations. Study-level findings and limits: A few donors held 4.5% to 5% of naive CD4 clonotypes in common. The low donor count limited represented genetic and exposure-history diversity.

V and J are TRBV15 and TRBJ2-7; 8 nucleotides agree with TRBD1. This TCR derives from a woman in her 30s in good health. The sequenced sample consisted of memory CD4+ T cells sorted from blood. The subset was: CD45RA-negative fraction. The CDR3 spells CATSSDRGRYEQYF. The DNA of the CDR3 is TGTGCCACCAGCAGCGACAGGGGACGGTACGAGCAGTACTTC.